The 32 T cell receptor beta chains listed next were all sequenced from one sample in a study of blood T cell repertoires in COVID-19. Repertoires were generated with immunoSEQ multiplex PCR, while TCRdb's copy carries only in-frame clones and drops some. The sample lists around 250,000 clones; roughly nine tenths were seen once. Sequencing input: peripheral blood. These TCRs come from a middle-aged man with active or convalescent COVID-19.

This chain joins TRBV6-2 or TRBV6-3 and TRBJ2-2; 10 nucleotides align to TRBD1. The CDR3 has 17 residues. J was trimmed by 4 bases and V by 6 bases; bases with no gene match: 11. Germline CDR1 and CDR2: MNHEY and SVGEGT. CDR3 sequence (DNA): TGTGCCAGCAGCCGAGGGCGGACAGGGGGTTTCACCGGGGAGCTGTTTTTT. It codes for CASSRGRTGGFTGELFF.

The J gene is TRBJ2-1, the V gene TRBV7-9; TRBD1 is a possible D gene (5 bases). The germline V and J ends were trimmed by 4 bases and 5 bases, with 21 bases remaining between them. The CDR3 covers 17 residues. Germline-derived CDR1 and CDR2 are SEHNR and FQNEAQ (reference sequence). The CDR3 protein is CASSSQRGHRDHNEQFF. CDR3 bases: TGTGCCAGCAGCTCCCAAAGGGGTCACCGAGACCACAATGAGCAGTTCTTC.

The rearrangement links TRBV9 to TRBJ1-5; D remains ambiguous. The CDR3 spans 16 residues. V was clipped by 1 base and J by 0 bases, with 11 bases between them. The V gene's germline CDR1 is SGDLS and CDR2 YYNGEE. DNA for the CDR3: TGTGCCAGCAGCGTACTCCGGGGTTATAGCAATCAGCCCCAGCATTTT. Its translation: CASSVLRGYSNQPQHF.

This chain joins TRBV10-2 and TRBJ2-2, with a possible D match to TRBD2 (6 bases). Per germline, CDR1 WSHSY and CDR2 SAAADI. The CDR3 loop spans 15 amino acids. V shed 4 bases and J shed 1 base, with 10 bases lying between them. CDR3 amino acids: CASSGLAVNTGELFF. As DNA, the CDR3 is TGCGCCAGCAGTGGATTAGCGGTGAACACCGGGGAGCTGTTTTTT.

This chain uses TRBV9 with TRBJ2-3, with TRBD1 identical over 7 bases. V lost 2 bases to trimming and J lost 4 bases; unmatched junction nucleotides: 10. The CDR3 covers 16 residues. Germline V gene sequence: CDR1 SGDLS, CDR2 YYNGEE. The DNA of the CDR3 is TGTGCCAGCAGCGTCTCGACAGGGCTTAACTCAGATACGCAGTATTTT. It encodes CASSVSTGLNSDTQYF.

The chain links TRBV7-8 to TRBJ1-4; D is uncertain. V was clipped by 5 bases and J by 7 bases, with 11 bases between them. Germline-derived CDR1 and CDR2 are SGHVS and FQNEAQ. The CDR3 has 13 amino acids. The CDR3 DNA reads TGTGCCAGCAGCCCGGGGAGTAGTGAAAAACTGTTTTTT. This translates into CASSPGSSEKLFF. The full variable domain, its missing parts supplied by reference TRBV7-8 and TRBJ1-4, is GAGVSQSPRYKVAKRGQDVALRCDPISGHVSLFWYQQALGQGPEFLTYFQNEAQLDKSGLPSDRFFAERPEGSVSTLKIQRTQQEDSAVYLCASSPGSSEKLFFGSGTQLSVL.

CDR3 in amino acids: CASSPLGRGSSYGYTF. CDR3 bases: TGTGCCAGCAGTCCTCTTGGCAGGGGGAGTAGCTATGGCTACACCTTC. The J gene is TRBJ1-2, the V gene TRBV2; 7 bases fit TRBD1. V lost 5 bases, J lost 4 bases, and 13 bases stayed unmatched. The CDR3 runs to 16 residues. Per germline, CDR1 SNHLY and CDR2 FYNNEI.

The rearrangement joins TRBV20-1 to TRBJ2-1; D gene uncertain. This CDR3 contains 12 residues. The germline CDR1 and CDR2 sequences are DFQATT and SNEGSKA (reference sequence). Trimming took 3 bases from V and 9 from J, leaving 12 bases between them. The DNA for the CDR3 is TGCAGTGCTAGTCTAAACGGGTTTGAGCAGTTCTTC. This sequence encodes CSASLNGFEQFF.

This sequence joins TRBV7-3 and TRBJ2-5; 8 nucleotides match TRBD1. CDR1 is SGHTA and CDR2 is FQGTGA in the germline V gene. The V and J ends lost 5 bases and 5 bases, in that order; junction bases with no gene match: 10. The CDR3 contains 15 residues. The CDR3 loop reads CASSLRQGIGETQYF. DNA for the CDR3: TGTGCCAGCAGCCTCAGACAGGGGATAGGGGAGACCCAGTACTTC.

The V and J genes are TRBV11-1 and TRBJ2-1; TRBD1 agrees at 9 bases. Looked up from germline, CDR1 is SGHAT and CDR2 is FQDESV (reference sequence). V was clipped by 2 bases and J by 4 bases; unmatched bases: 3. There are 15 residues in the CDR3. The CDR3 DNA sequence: TGTGCCAGCAGCTTATTGGGGACAGGGTACAATGAGCAGTTCTTC. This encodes CASSLLGTGYNEQFF.

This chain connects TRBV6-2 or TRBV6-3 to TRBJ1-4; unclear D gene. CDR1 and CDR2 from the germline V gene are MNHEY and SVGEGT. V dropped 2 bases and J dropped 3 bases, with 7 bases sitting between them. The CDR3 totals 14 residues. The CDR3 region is CASSYSTANEKLFF. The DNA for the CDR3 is TGTGCCAGCAGTTACAGTACGGCTAATGAAAAACTGTTTTTT.

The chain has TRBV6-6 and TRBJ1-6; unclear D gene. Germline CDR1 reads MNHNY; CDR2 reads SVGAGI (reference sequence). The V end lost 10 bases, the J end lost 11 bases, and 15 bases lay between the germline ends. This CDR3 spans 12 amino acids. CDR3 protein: CATREIAAPLHF. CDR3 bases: TGTGCCACCAGAGAAATAGCGGCACCCCTCCACTTT.

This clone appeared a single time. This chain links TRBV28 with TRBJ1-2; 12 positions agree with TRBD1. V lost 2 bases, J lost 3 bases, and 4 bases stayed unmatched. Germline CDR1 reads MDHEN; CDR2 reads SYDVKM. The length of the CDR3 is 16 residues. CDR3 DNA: TGTGCCAGCAGTTTAGGAGGGACAGGGGGCTACTATGGCTACACCTTC. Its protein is CASSLGGTGGYYGYTF.

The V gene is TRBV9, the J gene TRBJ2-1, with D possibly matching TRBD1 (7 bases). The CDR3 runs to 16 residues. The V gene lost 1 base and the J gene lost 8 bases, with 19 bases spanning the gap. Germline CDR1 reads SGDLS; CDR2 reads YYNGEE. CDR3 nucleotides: TGTGCCAGCAGCGTATCGACGGCAGGGGGGTTCTATGAGCAGTTCTTC. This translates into CASSVSTAGGFYEQFF. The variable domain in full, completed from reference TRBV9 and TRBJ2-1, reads DSGVTQTPKHLITATGQRVTLRCSPRSGDLSVYWYQQSLDQGLQFLIQYYNGEERAKGNILERFSAQQFPDLHSELNLSSLELGDSALYFCASSVSTAGGFYEQFFGPGTRLTVL.

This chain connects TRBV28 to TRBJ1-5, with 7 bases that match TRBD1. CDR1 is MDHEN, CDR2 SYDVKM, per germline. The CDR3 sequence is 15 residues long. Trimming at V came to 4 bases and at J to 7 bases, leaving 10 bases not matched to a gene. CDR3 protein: CASSSLRQGRQPQHF. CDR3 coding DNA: TGTGCCAGCAGTTCCCTTCGACAGGGCCGGCAGCCCCAGCATTTT.

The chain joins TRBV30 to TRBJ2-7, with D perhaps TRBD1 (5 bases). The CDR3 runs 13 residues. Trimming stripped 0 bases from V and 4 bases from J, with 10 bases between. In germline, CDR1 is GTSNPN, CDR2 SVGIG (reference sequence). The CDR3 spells CAWSVQGVYEQYF. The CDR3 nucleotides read TGTGCCTGGAGTGTGCAGGGTGTATACGAGCAGTACTTC.

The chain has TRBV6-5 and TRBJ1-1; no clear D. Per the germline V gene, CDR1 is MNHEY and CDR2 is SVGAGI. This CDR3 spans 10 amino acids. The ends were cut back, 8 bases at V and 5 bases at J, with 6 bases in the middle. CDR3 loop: CASSLTEAFF. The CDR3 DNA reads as TGTGCCAGCTCTCTAACTGAAGCTTTCTTT.

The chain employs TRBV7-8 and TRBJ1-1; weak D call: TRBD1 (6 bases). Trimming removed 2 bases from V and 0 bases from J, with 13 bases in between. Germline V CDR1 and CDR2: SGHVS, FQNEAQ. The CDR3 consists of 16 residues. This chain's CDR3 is CASSLRGGQMNTEAFF. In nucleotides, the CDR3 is TGTGCCAGCAGCTTAAGGGGGGGGCAGATGAACACTGAAGCTTTCTTT.

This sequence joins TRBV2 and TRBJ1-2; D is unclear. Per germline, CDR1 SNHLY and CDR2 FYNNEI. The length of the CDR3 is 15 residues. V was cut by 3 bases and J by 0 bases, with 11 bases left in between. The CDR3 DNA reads TGTGCCAGCAGTGATATGGTGTTAGCTAACTATGGCTACACCTTC. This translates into CASSDMVLANYGYTF.

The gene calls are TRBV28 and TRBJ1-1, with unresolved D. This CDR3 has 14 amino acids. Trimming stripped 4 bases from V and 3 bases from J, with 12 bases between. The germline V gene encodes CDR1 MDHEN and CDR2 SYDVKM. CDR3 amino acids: CASSSRLWDTEAFF. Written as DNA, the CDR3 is TGTGCCAGCAGTTCCCGACTTTGGGACACTGAAGCTTTCTTT. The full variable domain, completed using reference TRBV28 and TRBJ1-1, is DVKVTQSSRYLVKRTGEKVFLECVQDMDHENMFWYRQDPGLGLRLIYFSYDVKMKEKGDIPEGYSVSREKKERFSLILESASTNQTSMYLCASSSRLWDTEAFFGQGTRLTVV.

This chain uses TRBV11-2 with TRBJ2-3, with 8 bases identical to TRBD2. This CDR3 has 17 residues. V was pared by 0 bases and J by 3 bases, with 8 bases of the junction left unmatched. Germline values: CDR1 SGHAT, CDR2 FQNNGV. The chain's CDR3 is CASSLDPGGAWTDTQYF. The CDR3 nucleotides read TGTGCCAGCAGCTTAGATCCGGGGGGGGCTTGGACAGATACGCAGTATTTT.

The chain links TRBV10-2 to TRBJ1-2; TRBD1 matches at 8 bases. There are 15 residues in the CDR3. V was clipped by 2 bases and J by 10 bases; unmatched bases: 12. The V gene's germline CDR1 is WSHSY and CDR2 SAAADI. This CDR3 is CASSEPTGQAQVYTF. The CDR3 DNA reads TGCGCCAGCAGTGAGCCAACGGGACAGGCACAGGTCTACACCTTC.

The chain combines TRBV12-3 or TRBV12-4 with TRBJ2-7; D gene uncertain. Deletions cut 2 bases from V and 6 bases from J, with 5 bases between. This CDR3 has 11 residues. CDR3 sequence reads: CASSLKREQYF. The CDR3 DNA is TGTGCCAGCAGTTTAAAGCGCGAGCAGTACTTC.

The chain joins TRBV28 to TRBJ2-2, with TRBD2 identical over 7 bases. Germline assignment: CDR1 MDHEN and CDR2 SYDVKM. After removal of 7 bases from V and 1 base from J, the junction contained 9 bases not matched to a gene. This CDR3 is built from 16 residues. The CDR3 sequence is CASTPAGLGNTGELFF. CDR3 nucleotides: TGTGCCAGCACCCCGGCCGGACTAGGGAACACCGGGGAGCTGTTTTTT.

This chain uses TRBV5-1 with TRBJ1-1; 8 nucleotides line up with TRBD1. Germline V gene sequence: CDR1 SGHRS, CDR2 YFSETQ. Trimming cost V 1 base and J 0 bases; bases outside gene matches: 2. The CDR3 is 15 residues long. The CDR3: CASSLWTGMNTEAFF. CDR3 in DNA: TGCGCCAGCAGCTTGTGGACAGGGATGAACACTGAAGCTTTCTTT.

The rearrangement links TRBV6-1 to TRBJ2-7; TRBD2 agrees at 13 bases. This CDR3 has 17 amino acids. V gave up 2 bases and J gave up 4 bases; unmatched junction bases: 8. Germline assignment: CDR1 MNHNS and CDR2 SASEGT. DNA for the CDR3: TGTGCCAGCAGTGAAAGTGGACTAGCGGGAGTCGGGTACGAGCAGTACTTC. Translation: CASSESGLAGVGYEQYF.

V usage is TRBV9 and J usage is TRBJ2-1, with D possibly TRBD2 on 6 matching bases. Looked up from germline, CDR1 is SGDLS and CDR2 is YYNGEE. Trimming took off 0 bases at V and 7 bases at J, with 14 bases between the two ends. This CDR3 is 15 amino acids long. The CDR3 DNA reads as TGTGCCAGCAGCGTAGCGAGTTCGGCGGGGAATGAGCAGTTCTTC. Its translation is CASSVASSAGNEQFF.

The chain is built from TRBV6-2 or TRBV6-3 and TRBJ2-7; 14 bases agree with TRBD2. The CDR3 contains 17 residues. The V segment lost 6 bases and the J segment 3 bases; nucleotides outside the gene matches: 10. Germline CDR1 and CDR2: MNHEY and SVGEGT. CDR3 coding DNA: TGTGCCAGCAGCAGGACTAGCGGGAGGACCCAGGGCTACGAGCAGTACTTC. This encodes CASSRTSGRTQGYEQYF.

DNA of the CDR3: TGTGCCAGCAGCGTAGATCCCCAGGTTCGCTATGGCTACACCTTC. As protein: CASSVDPQVRYGYTF. The V gene is TRBV9, the J gene TRBJ1-2, with no clear D. V was clipped by 0 bases and J by 4 bases, with 13 bases between them. This CDR3 spans 15 amino acids. Germline V CDR1 and CDR2: SGDLS, YYNGEE.

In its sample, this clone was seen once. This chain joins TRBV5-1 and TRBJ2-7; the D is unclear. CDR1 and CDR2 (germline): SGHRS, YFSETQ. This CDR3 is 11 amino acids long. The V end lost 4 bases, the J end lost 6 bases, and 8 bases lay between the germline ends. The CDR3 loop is CASSEVGEQYF. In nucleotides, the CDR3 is TGCGCCAGCAGCGAGGTTGGCGAGCAGTACTTC.

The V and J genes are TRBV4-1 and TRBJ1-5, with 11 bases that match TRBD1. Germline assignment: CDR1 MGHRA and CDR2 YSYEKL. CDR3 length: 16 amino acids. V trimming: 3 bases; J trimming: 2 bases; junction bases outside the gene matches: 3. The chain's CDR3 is CASSHTGQGGNQPQHF. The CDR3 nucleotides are TGCGCCAGCAGCCATACGGGACAGGGGGGCAATCAGCCCCAGCATTTT.

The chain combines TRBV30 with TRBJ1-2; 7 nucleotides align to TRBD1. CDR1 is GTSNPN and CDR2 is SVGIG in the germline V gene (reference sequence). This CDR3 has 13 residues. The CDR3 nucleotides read TGTGCTGGACAAGGACAGGATATCTATGGCTACACCTTC. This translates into CAGQGQDIYGYTF.